The entry below gives a single TCR beta chain sequence along with its context. There is no known antigen for this receptor. Base qualities are not recorded, but no much larger clone differs from it by a single base. The receptor library was made with the immunoSEQ multiplex PCR assay. A mixture of 60 forward primers for TCR Vbeta segments and 13 reverse primers for TCR Jbeta segments was used in the multiplex PCR. The CDR3 region of rearranged TCR beta genes was amplified from genomic DNA by a multiplex PCR assay. The amplified TCR beta libraries were sequenced on the Illumina HiSeq System as 87-base-pair reads. The study's processing was this. A later analysis tallied 75 million to 95 million unique TCR beta chains across the approximately 670 repertoires, and about 10 million of those chains were shared by two or more donors. Raw reads were error-corrected and collapsed into unique sequences by a nearest-neighbor algorithm in which closely related sequences were merged to remove PCR and sequencing errors. Alignment of CDR3 sequences to IMGT reference sequences was used to assign V, D and J gene segments. Each retained sequence needed at least a six-nucleotide match to both a V gene segment and a J gene segment. Rearrangements were called productive when the CDR3 lacked stop codons and stayed in frame with V and J; all others were non-productive. Following IMGT convention, CDR3 was defined as the stretch from the second conserved V-encoded cysteine up to the conserved J-encoded phenylalanine. In an earlier analysis of around 600 of the donors, sequences lacking an unambiguous match to a single V gene segment were excluded. An earlier analysis of about 590 of the donors classified V segments as functional when productive rearrangements were above 56.7% and as segregating when the standard deviation between donors was above 5%. A statistical classification framework was developed to diagnose cytomegalovirus status using the catalog of TCR beta chain sequences. In a later analysis, TCR nucleotide sequences were compared against IMGT/GENE-DB human TR gene sequences so that V and J genes could be assigned. A later analysis assigned CDR3 sequences and most-parsimonious VDJ recombination scenarios with the TCRdist pipeline. In a later analysis, each TCR beta chain was defined by its CDR3 amino acid sequence together with its V-gene family, and reads lacking a unique V-gene family were excluded. In a later analysis, fewer than 650 highly shared, low-generation-probability nucleotide sequences were removed to address suspected cross-contamination and a sequencing artifact. In a later analysis, a clonal expansion index was calculated for each public chain from normalized within-repertoire ranks of inferred template counts. In a later analysis, generation probabilities were computed with a VDJ recombination model fitted to out-of-frame rearrangements, and the resulting probabilities were checked against IGoR. A later analysis scored TCR-TCR, TCR-HLA and TCR-CMV co-occurrence with hypergeometric tests, applying a repertoire-size bias correction to TCR pairs. In a later analysis, false discovery rates were estimated by permuting HLA or CMV assignments 20 times. In a later analysis, co-occurring TCRs were grouped using DBSCAN, with TCRdist sequence similarity added in when clustering inside HLA-allele-positive subsets. Repertoires with fewer than 30,000 or more than 120,000 public chains, plus five repertoires with anomalous nucleotide sharing, were excluded from co-occurrence clustering. As stored in TCRdb, this immuneACCESS dataset retains in-frame rearrangements with V and J assigned. A fraction of the clones does not appear; measured against another copy, unresolved V genes explain less than half of the discrepancy, and the remainder lacks a known reason. V and J calls plus clone size are reproduced from that table; the DNA served to infer D and trimming. Present in this sample are about 120,000 clones, more than 60% of which were seen just once. Of the sample, 2% to 3% falls within the top ten clones.

The cohort comprised approximately 700 healthy bone marrow donors. At the time of sampling, all cohort members were nominally healthy, though unrecorded immune exposures were likely present. The donor tested CMV seronegative, placing the donor among the 300 to 450 seronegative members of the cohort. A peripheral blood sample was collected from each donor, and TCR beta sequencing was performed on peripheral blood mononuclear cells. Genomic DNA extraction from the blood cell samples was performed with the Qiagen DNeasy Blood Extraction Kit. This sample stems from a study of cytomegalovirus exposure and HLA in healthy donors (dated by TCRdb to 2016 to 2017). About the full investigation: An earlier analysis of about 530 of the donors reported about 260 Gb of sequence data and 90 million to 120 million unique TCR beta sequences obtained from approximately 180 million T cells. The study aimed to test whether signatures of past pathogen exposure could be identified by cataloging public T cell receptors. Using immunosequencing, the study profiled T cell repertoires from 666 subjects and related those repertoires to cytomegalovirus serostatus. Besides the first cohort of around 700 subjects, a separate validation cohort made up of 120 or so different subjects was used. Genome-wide SNP genotypes for about 65% of the 666 donors were used in a later genetic analysis, which treated that subset as a discovery cohort. Approximately 300 gigabases of sequencing data and roughly 80 million unique TCR sequences made up an early release that covered approximately 650 HLA-typed donors. Across roughly 420 genotyped donors of the cohort, an average of approximately 240,000 unique TCR beta nucleotide sequences per donor were sequenced, and 15% to 20% of those sequences were non-productive. The later analysis used no new phenotypic data to find candidate immune exposures, relying instead on TCR beta sequences and their occurrence across donors. Both class I and class II loci were covered by HLA typing, at four-digit resolution. Typing coverage varied by locus: roughly 629-640 donors for A, B, C, DRB1 and DQB1; some 520 for DQA1; some 610 for DPA1; some 470 for DPB1. About 5 DR-DQ haplotypes were handled as single units for association and clustering, since linkage in the cohort was strong. All discovery cohort repertoires had been generated using a single sequencing platform. Of the approximately 400 genotyped donors, around 81% fell in the genetic ancestry cluster associated with self-reported Caucasian donors. Donor age, sex, ethnicity and CMV serostatus were compiled alongside the repertoire data. To predict cytomegalovirus infection status, the study combined high-throughput TCR immunosequencing, statistical association of individual TCRs with disease status, and machine learning. A later analysis re-analyzed previously published TCR beta repertoires from roughly 630 donors and added high-resolution HLA genotyping to study TCR occurrence patterns. In an earlier analysis of over 550 of the donors, high-throughput TCR beta sequencing was used to judge whether each TCR beta V gene segment behaved as functional or pseudogenic. The study at large found these results: Linkage disequilibrium might explain the correlated functional status among segregating V segments, but an unknown experimental factor could not be excluded. Broadly in line with IMGT annotations, most TCR beta V segments showed up in productive rearrangements about 87% or about 30% of the time in an earlier analysis of roughly 590 of the donors. Only TCR beta chains were sequenced in this cohort, and the absence of alpha or paired-chain data limited detectable features. Cytomegalovirus status was reported to be diagnosed by the classifier with high specificity and sensitivity in both the original and validation cohorts. The earlier analysis of almost 600 of the donors excluded 15 to 20 rarely observed V segments, including chromosome 9 orphons, because counts were too low. In a later analysis, most CMV-associated TCR beta chains were found to appear HLA-restricted, with HLA associations seemingly driven largely by CMV exposure. In vitro tests confirmed that three of the cytomegalovirus-associated TCR beta chains recognize cytomegalovirus antigens. A further reported finding was that TCR beta sequences accurately predicted the HLA-A and HLA-B alleles for most subjects in the first cohort. In a later genetic analysis, fewer N-insertions in productive TCRs were reported among donors in an Asian-associated ancestry cluster than the roughly 700-donor mean. In the study, roughly 160 TCR beta chains were listed as associated with cytomegalovirus. In a later analysis, TCR association rates were found to vary across HLA loci, with the most associated TCRs seen for DRB1 alleles and the fewest for HLA-C alleles. In a later genetic analysis, a missense DCLRE1C variant was associated with V-gene and J-gene trimming of TCR beta chains, and the association was replicated in an independent cohort. The sequencing pipeline was judged likely to have produced a cluster of highly shared sequence variants as a technical artifact. Because the 87-base-pair reads could not distinguish some IMGT-functional V segments, including TRBV6-2 and TRBV6-3, those segments were excluded. According to a later analysis, parvovirus B19, influenza, CMV and Epstein-Barr virus appeared linked to several top co-occurrence clusters. CMV serostatus was the only immune exposure information available for the cohort. Presence/absence analyses assumed roughly uniform sequencing depth across donors, an assumption that may not hold. It was suggested by the authors that the approach could potentially be generalized to other disease states and immunological phenotypes. Across donors, most TCR sequences were observed very rarely, whereas some public TCRs were present in many individuals. Compared with equally common non-associated chains, HLA-associated TCR beta chains in a later analysis were more clonally expanded and had lower generation probabilities. At a false discovery rate of 0.05, a later analysis linked approximately 18,000 TCR beta sequences to specific HLA alleles. HLA typing was unavailable for some donors at each locus, so association tests used only the typed subset. When HLA alleles, especially DR and DQ, strongly co-occurred, TCR associations were difficult to assign to individual alleles.

Trimming takes 6 bases off V and 4 bases off J; junction bases not matched to a gene: 7. From the germline V gene, CDR1 is MRHNA and CDR2 is SNTAGT. The cysteine opens and the phenylalanine closes a CDR3 of 15 amino acids. This entry keeps only the CDR3 DNA: 45 bases, framed from base 1. The sequenced sample consisted of PBMCs. The clonotype comes from a female donor in good health and CMV-seronegative. In this chain, TRBV6-4 is recombined with TRBJ2-3, with 10 junctional bases fitting TRBD1. The encoded CDR3 is CASSRDRGSSDTQYF. The nucleotide sequence is TGTGCCAGCAGCCGGGACAGGGGCTCCTCAGATACGCAGTATTTT.